These T cell receptor beta chains were read from a single sample in a study of blood T cell repertoires in COVID-19. Method: immunoSEQ multiplex PCR; TCRdb's copy keeps in-frame clones and lacks some. The sample includes 20,000 or so clones, roughly 88% of them seen just once. The material sequenced was peripheral blood. These receptor sequences come from a human donor in a cohort sampled during active COVID-19. Each CDR3 is given with its conserved first and last residue. A D gene is named only where the DNA matches it firmly. The size field is filled for only some rows; it gives once, few, many or a size class.

d_gene	abundance	v_gene	j_gene	CDR3aa	CDR3nt
-	-	TRBV6-1	TRBJ2-7	CASSEVLAGPYEQYF	TGTGCCAGCAGTGAAGTGCTGGCTGGCCCATACGAGCAGTACTTC
-	-	TRBV10-3	TRBJ2-7	CAISGQAKTYEQYF	TGTGCCATCAGTGGGCAGGCAAAAACCTACGAGCAGTACTTC
TRBD1	-	TRBV11-2	TRBJ2-7	CASSVNQGAHEQYF	TGTGCCAGCAGCGTTAACCAGGGGGCCCACGAGCAGTACTTC
-	-	TRBV27	TRBJ1-1	CASSLSRQGGTEAFF	TGTGCCAGCAGTTTATCGAGGCAGGGAGGCACTGAAGCTTTCTTT
TRBD1	-	TRBV27	TRBJ2-5	CASRPDRQETQYF	TGTGCCAGCAGGCCGGACAGGCAGGAGACCCAGTACTTC
TRBD2	-	TRBV6-4	TRBJ2-1	CASSDSRRRGETSGRGDEQFF	TGTGCCAGCAGTGACTCTCGGAGGCGAGGGGAGACTAGCGGGAGAGGCGATGAGCAGTTCTTC
-	-	TRBV28	TRBJ1-3	CASSLAGNRNTIYF	TGTGCCAGCAGTTTGGCAGGGAATAGAAACACCATATATTTT
TRBD2	once	TRBV10-1	TRBJ2-3	CASSDRGRSTDTQYF	TGCGCCAGCAGTGACCGCGGGAGATCCACAGATACGCAGTATTTT
TRBD1	-	TRBV9	TRBJ1-6	CASSVAPQGDSPLHF	TGTGCCAGCAGCGTAGCTCCGCAGGGGGATTCACCCCTCCACTTT
-	-	TRBV6-1	TRBJ2-1	CASSEEIWGPYNEQFF	TGTGCCAGCAGTGAAGAGATCTGGGGGCCCTACAATGAGCAGTTCTTC
TRBD1	-	TRBV14	TRBJ1-1	CASSPLRTDRGHTEAFF	TGTGCCAGCAGCCCCCTACGAACCGACAGGGGACACACTGAAGCTTTCTTT
-	-	TRBV4-1	TRBJ1-1	CASSQELGATEAFF	TGCGCCAGCAGCCAAGAGTTGGGGGCCACTGAAGCTTTCTTT
TRBD1	few	TRBV14	TRBJ1-1	CASSQGWGTGTEAFF	TGTGCCAGCAGCCAAGGATGGGGGACAGGGACTGAAGCTTTCTTT
TRBD2	-	TRBV7-2	TRBJ2-1	CASSSGLADNEQFF	TGTGCCAGCAGCTCCGGACTAGCGGACAATGAGCAGTTCTTC
-	-	TRBV7-9	TRBJ1-1	CASSTLGVNTEAFF	TGTGCCAGCAGCACGCTGGGAGTGAACACTGAAGCTTTCTTT
TRBD1	-	TRBV19	TRBJ1-2	CASAGQAGFLYGYTF	TGTGCCAGTGCAGGACAGGCTGGGTTTCTCTATGGCTACACCTTC
-	few	TRBV24-1	TRBJ2-1	CATSDLQPYNEQFF	TGTGCCACCAGTGATTTACAGCCTTACAATGAGCAGTTCTTC
TRBD2	-	TRBV28	TRBJ2-3	CASSPAGADTQYF	TGTGCCAGCAGTCCCGCGGGGGCAGATACGCAGTATTTT
TRBD2	-	TRBV27	TRBJ2-3	CASSSSGRATDTQYF	TGTGCCAGCAGTTCAAGCGGGAGGGCCACGGATACGCAGTATTTT
TRBD2	-	TRBV28	TRBJ2-7	CASTAGGSYEQYF	TGTGCCAGCACGGCGGGAGGGTCCTACGAGCAGTACTTC
-	-	TRBV19	TRBJ2-7	CASSAGLADEQYF	TGTGCCAGTAGCGCGGGACTCGCTGACGAGCAGTACTTC
TRBD1	once	TRBV3-1/TRBV3-2	TRBJ1-2	CASSQHDRGGNYGYTF	TGTGCCAGCAGCCAACACGACAGGGGGGGGAACTATGGCTACACCTTC
TRBD2	-	TRBV5-1	TRBJ2-1	CASSLGRTSGSNEQFF	TGCGCCAGCAGCTTGGGGAGGACTAGCGGGTCCAATGAGCAGTTCTTC
-	-	TRBV19	TRBJ2-5	CASSNRVQETQYF	TGTGCCAGTAGTAACAGGGTACAAGAGACCCAGTACTTC
TRBD2	-	TRBV14	TRBJ2-7	CASSQGGGYGGSYEQYF	TGTGCCAGCAGCCAAGGCGGGGGATATGGGGGCTCCTACGAGCAGTACTTC
-	-	TRBV28	TRBJ2-3	CASSLYTSTDTQYF	TGTGCCAGCAGTTTATATACTAGCACAGATACGCAGTATTTT
TRBD1	-	TRBV5-1	TRBJ1-2	CASSFDRVHGYTF	TGCGCCAGCAGCTTCGACAGGGTGCATGGCTACACCTTC
-	-	TRBV27	TRBJ1-1	CASAGDGGRKTFF	TGTGCCAGCGCGGGGGACGGGGGCCGGAAAACTTTCTTT
TRBD1	-	TRBV5-1	TRBJ2-7	CASSLGQGPSYEQYF	TGCGCCAGCAGCTTGGGACAGGGTCCCTCCTACGAGCAGTACTTC
-	-	TRBV4-1	TRBJ2-5	CASSQEPSPQETQYF	TGCGCCAGCAGCCAAGAGCCTAGCCCCCAAGAGACCCAGTACTTC
-	-	TRBV7-3	TRBJ2-7	CASSLSSGSSYEQYF	TGTGCCAGCAGCTTGAGCTCAGGATCATCCTACGAGCAGTACTTC
TRBD1	-	TRBV14	TRBJ1-5	CASSHPQGASNQPQHF	TGTGCCAGCAGCCACCCACAGGGGGCAAGCAATCAGCCCCAGCATTTT
-	-	TRBV6-4	TRBJ1-1	CASSATGNTEAFF	TGTGCCAGCAGCGCCACAGGGAACACTGAAGCTTTCTTT
-	-	TRBV18	TRBJ2-1	CASSPIRSHNEQFF	TGTGCCAGCTCACCGATTAGGAGCCACAATGAGCAGTTCTTC
TRBD2	-	TRBV11-3	TRBJ2-1	CASSRTSGRSRSNEQFF	TGTGCCAGCAGCAGGACTAGCGGGAGGTCTCGGTCCAATGAGCAGTTCTTC
-	-	TRBV2	TRBJ1-5	CASKGENQPQHF	TGTGCCAGCAAAGGAGAAAATCAGCCCCAGCATTTT
TRBD1	-	TRBV3-1/TRBV3-2	TRBJ1-5	CASSPRDRGPQPQHF	TGTGCCAGCAGCCCACGGGACAGGGGGCCTCAGCCCCAGCATTTT
TRBD1	-	TRBV7-2	TRBJ1-5	CASSPQGDRNQPQHF	TGTGCCAGCAGCCCCCAGGGGGATCGCAATCAGCCCCAGCATTTT
TRBD2	-	TRBV4-1	TRBJ2-5	CASSQERVAGGRETQYF	TGCGCCAGCAGCCAAGAAAGGGTAGCGGGAGGCAGAGAGACCCAGTACTTC
TRBD1	-	TRBV27	TRBJ1-1	CASSSGTGSMNTEAFF	TGTGCCAGCAGTTCCGGGACAGGGTCCATGAACACTGAAGCTTTCTTT
TRBD1	-	TRBV28	TRBJ2-1	CASSLTQDRVWFF	TGTGCCAGCAGTTTAACGCAGGACAGGGTATGGTTCTTC
-	-	TRBV27	TRBJ2-7	CASSPGYGRSSYEQYF	TGTGCCAGCAGTCCCGGATACGGCCGGAGCTCCTACGAGCAGTACTTC
-	few	TRBV20-1	TRBJ2-7	CSARRVYEQYF	TGCAGTGCTAGGCGAGTGTACGAGCAGTACTTC
TRBD2	-	TRBV10-3	TRBJ2-3	CAISPSGRPPDTQYF	TGTGCCATCAGCCCTAGCGGCAGGCCTCCAGATACGCAGTATTTT
TRBD2	-	TRBV4-1	TRBJ2-7	CASSQTASGSLEQYF	TGCGCCAGCAGCCAAACGGCTAGCGGGAGTCTCGAGCAGTACTTC
TRBD1	few	TRBV30	TRBJ2-7	CAWSVGTGNYEQYF	TGTGCCTGGAGTGTAGGGACAGGAAACTACGAGCAGTACTTC
TRBD2	-	TRBV29-1	TRBJ2-1	CSVRPGTSSYNEQFF	TGCAGCGTCCGGCCCGGGACTAGCAGCTACAATGAGCAGTTCTTC
TRBD1	-	TRBV5-1	TRBJ2-7	CASTPGTGGYEQYF	TGCGCCAGCACCCCCGGGACAGGGGGCTACGAGCAGTACTTC
-	-	TRBV5-1	TRBJ2-1	CASSLAAGINEQFF	TGCGCCAGCAGCTTGGCGGCAGGGATCAATGAGCAGTTCTTC
TRBD1	-	TRBV4-1	TRBJ2-2	CASSQTQGAGELFF	TGCGCCAGCAGCCAAACACAGGGGGCCGGGGAGCTGTTTTTT
-	-	TRBV11-2	TRBJ2-5	CASKRPYQETQYF	TGTGCCAGCAAGCGTCCGTACCAAGAGACCCAGTACTTC
-	-	TRBV7-3	TRBJ1-1	CASSLSSNTEAFF	TGTGCCAGCAGCTTAAGTAGTAACACTGAAGCTTTCTTT
-	once	TRBV2	TRBJ1-2	CASMGPGALSGYTF	TGTGCCAGCATGGGCCCAGGGGCGCTAAGTGGCTACACCTTC
TRBD2	-	TRBV18	TRBJ2-1	CASSLPGLAGGGYNEQFF	TGTGCCAGCTCACTCCCAGGACTAGCGGGAGGTGGATACAATGAGCAGTTCTTC
-	-	TRBV29-1	TRBJ1-5	CSVEEWGQGSPNQPQHF	TGCAGCGTTGAAGAGTGGGGGCAAGGGAGCCCCAATCAGCCCCAGCATTTT
-	few	TRBV19	TRBJ1-5	CASSRYSGLSNQPQHF	TGTGCCAGTAGTAGATATTCAGGGCTTAGCAATCAGCCCCAGCATTTT
-	-	TRBV2	TRBJ1-2	CASSPDSNYGYTF	TGTGCCAGCAGTCCCGACAGCAACTATGGCTACACCTTC